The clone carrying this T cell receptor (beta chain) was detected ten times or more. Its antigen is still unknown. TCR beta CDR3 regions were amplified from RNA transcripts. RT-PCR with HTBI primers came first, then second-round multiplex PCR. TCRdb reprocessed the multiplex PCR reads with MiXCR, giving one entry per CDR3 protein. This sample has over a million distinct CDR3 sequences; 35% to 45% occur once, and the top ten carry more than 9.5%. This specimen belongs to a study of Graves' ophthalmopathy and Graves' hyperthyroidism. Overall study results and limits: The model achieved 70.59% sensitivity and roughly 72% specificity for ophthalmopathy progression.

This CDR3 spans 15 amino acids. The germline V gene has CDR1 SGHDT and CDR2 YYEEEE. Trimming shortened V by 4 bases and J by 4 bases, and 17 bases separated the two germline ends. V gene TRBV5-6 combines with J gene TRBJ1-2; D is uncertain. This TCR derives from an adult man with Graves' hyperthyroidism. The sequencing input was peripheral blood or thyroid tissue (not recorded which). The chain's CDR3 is CASSDIRRGSYGYTF. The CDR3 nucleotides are TGTGCCAGCAGCGACATCAGGCGCGGGAGCTATGGCTACACCTTC. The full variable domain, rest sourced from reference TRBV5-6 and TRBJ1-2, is DAGVTQSPTHLIKTRGQQVTLRCSPKSGHDTVSWYQQALGQGPQFIFQYYEEEERQRGNFPDRFSGHQFPNYSSELNVNALLLGDSALYLCASSDIRRGSYGYTFGSGTRLTVV.